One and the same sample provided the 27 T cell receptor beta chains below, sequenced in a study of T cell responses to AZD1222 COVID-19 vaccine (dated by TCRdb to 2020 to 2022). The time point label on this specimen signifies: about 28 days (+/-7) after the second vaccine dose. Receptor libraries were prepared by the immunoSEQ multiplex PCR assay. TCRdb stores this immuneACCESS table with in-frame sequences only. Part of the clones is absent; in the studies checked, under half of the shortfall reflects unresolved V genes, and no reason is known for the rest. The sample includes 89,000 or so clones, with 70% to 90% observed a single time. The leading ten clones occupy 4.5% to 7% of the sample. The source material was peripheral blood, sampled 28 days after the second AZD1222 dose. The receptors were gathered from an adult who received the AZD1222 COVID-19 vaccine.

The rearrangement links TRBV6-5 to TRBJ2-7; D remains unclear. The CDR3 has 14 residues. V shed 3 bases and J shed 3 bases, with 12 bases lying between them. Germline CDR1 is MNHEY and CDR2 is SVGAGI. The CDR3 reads CASSYARTNYEQYF. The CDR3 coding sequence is TGTGCCAGCAGTTATGCCCGGACCAACTACGAGCAGTACTTC.

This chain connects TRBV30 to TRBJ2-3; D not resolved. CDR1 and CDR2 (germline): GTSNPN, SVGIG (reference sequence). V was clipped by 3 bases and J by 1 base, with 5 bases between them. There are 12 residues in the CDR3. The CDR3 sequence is CAWSGRTDTQYF. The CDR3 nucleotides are TGTGCCTGGAGCGGGCGCACAGATACGCAGTATTTT.

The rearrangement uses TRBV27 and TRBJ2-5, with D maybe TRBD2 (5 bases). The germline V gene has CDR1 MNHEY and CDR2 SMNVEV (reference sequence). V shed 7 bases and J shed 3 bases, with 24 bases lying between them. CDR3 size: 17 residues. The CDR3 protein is CASKGSRRRQVEETQYF. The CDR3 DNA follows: TGTGCCAGCAAAGGGTCCAGGAGGCGGCAGGTGGAAGAGACCCAGTACTTC.

The CDR3 loop is CASSLSRPRTNEKLFF. The CDR3 region has the DNA TGTGCCAGCAGCTTGTCGCGGCCTAGGACTAATGAAAAACTGTTTTTT. This chain links TRBV5-4 with TRBJ1-4, with D hard to call. V lost 1 base and J lost 2, with 12 bases in between. The germline V gene encodes CDR1 SGHNT and CDR2 YYREEE (reference sequence). The CDR3 is 16 residues long.

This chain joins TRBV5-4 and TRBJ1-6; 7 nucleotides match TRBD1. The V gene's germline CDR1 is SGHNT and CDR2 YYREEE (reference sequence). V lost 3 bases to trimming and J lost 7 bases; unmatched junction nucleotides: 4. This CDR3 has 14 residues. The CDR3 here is CASSSRDSNSPLHF. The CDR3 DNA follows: TGTGCCAGCAGCTCCCGGGACAGCAATTCACCCCTCCACTTT.

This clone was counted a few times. DNA of the CDR3: TGTGCCAGCGTCCGGGCCTACCAAGAGACCCAGTACTTC. This codes for CASVRAYQETQYF. This rearrangement joins TRBV18 to TRBJ2-5; D gene unclear. Germline V gene data show CDR1 as KGHSH and CDR2 as LQKENI. The CDR3 consists of 13 residues. V was trimmed by 8 bases and J by 0 bases, leaving 10 bases between them. Full variable domain (rest looked up from reference TRBV18 and TRBJ2-5): NAGVMQNPRHLVRRRGQEARLRCSPMKGHSHVYWYRQLPEEGLKFMVYLQKENIIDESGMPKERFSAEFPKEGPSILRIQQVVRGDSAAYFCASVRAYQETQYFGPGTRLLVL.

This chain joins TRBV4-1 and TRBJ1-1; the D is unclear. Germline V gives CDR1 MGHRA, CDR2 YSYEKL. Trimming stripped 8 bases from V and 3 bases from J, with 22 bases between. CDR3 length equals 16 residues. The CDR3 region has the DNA TGCGCCAGCGGACGATTAACTCGAAACCCCCACACTGAAGCTTTCTTT. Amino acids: CASGRLTRNPHTEAFF.

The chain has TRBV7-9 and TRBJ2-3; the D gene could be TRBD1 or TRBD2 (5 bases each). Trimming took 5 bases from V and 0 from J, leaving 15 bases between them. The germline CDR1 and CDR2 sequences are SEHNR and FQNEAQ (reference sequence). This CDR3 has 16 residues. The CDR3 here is CASSPPRGGSTDTQYF. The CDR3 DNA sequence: TGTGCCAGCAGCCCCCCTCGGGGCGGTAGCACAGATACGCAGTATTTT.

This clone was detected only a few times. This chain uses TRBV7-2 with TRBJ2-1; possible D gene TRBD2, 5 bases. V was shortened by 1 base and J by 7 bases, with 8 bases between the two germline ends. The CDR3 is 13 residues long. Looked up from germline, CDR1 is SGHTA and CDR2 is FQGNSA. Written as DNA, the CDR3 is TGTGCCAGCAGCTTAGAGCCGGGGAATGAGCAGTTCTTC. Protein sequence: CASSLEPGNEQFF.

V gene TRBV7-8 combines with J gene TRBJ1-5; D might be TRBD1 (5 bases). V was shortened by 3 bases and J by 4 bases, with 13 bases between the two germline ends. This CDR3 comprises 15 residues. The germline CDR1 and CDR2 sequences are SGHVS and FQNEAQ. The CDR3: CASSFSGGINQPQHF. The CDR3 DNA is TGTGCCAGCAGCTTTAGCGGGGGAATAAATCAGCCCCAGCATTTT.

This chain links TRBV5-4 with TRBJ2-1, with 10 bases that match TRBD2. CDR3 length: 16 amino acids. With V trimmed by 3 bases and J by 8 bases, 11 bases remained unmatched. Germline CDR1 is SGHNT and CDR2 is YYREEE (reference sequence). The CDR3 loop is CASSWRGSGRSHEQFF. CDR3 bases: TGTGCCAGCAGCTGGCGGGGTAGCGGGAGGTCCCATGAGCAGTTCTTC. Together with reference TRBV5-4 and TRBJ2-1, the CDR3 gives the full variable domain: ETGVTQSPTHLIKTRGQQVTLRCSSQSGHNTVSWYQQALGQGPQFIFQYYREEENGRGNFPPRFSGLQFPNYSSELNVNALELDDSALYLCASSWRGSGRSHEQFFGPGTRLTVL.

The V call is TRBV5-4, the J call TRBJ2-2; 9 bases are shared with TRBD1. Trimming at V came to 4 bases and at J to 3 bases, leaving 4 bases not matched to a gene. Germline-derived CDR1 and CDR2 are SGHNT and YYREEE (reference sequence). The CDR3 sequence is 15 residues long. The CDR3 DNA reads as TGTGCCAGCAGCCAAGGGACAGGGTACACCGGGGAGCTGTTTTTT. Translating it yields CASSQGTGYTGELFF.

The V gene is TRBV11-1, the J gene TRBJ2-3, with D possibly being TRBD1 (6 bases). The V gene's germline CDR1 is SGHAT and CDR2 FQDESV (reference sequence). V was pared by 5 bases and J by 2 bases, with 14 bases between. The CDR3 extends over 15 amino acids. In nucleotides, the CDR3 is TGTGCCAGCAGCCTACGGTTGGGGGCCACAGATACGCAGTATTTT. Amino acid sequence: CASSLRLGATDTQYF. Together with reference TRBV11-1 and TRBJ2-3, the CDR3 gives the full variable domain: EAEVAQSPRYKITEKSQAVAFWCDPISGHATLYWYRQILGQGPELLVQFQDESVVDDSQLPKDRFSAERLKGVDSTLKIQPAELGDSAMYLCASSLRLGATDTQYFGPGTRLTVL.

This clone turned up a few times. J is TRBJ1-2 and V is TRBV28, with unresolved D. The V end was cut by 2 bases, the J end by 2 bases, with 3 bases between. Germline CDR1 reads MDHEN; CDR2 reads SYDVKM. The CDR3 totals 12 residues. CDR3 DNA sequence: TGTGCCAGCAGTTTAAGGAACTATGGCTACACCTTC. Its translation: CASSLRNYGYTF.

In DNA, the CDR3 is TGTGCCAGCAGCAAACGTCGGGATTCCCACTACGAGCAGTACTTC. It is translated as CASSKRRDSHYEQYF. V is TRBV11-2 and J is TRBJ2-7; weak D call: TRBD2 (5 bases). CDR3 length: 15 residues. V was shortened by 5 bases and J by 3 bases, with 17 bases between the two germline ends. Germline CDR1 and CDR2: SGHAT and FQNNGV.

The CDR3 sequence: CASRDGRNTEAFF. The CDR3 coding sequence is TGTGCCAGTCGAGATGGGCGGAACACTGAAGCTTTCTTT. The rearrangement links TRBV7-2 to TRBJ1-1; D unclear. The CDR3 consists of 13 residues. Trimming left V 9 bases short and J 1 base short, with 12 bases between. Germline CDR1 and CDR2: SGHTA and FQGNSA.

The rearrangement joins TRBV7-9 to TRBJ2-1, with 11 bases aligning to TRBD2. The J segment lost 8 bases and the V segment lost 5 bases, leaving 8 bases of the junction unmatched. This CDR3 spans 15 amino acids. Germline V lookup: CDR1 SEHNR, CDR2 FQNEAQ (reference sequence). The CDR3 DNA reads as TGTGCCAGCAGCCTACGCGGACTAGCGGGCGATGAGCAGTTCTTC. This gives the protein CASSLRGLAGDEQFF.

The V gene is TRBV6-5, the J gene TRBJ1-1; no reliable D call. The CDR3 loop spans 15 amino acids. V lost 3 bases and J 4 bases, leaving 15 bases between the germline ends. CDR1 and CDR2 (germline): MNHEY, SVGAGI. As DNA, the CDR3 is TGTGCCAGCAGTTATAACCAGGCCGGGGTCACTGAAGCTTTCTTT. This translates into CASSYNQAGVTEAFF.

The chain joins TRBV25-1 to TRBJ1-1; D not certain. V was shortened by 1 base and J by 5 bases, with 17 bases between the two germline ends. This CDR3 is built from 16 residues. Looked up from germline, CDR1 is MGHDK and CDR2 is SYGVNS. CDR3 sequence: CASSESDTYFKTEAFF. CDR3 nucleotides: TGTGCCAGCAGTGAATCCGACACCTATTTCAAAACTGAAGCTTTCTTT.

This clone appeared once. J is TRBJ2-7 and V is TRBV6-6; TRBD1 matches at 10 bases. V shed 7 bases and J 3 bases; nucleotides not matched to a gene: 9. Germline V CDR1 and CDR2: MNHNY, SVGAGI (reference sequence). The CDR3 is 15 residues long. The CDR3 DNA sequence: TGTGCCAGCACCCCCCGGGACAGGGGCTTCTACGAGCAGTACTTC. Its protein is CASTPRDRGFYEQYF.

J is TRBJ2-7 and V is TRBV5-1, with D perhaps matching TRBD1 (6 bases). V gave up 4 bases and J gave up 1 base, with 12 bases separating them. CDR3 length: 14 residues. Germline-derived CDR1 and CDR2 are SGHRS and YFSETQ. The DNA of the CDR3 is TGCGCCAGCAGCAACCCCGGACAGTCCTACGAGCAGTACTTC. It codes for CASSNPGQSYEQYF.

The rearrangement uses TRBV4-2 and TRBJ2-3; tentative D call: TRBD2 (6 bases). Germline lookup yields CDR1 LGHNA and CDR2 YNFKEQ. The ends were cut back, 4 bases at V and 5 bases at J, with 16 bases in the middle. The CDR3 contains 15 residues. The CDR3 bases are TGTGCCAGCAGCCGAGAGGCGGGATCGGGAGATACGCAGTATTTT. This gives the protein CASSREAGSGDTQYF.

DNA for the CDR3: TGTGCCAGCAGCTTTCCGGGACACAATCAGCCCCAGCATTTT. It encodes CASSFPGHNQPQHF. The V and J genes are TRBV7-8 and TRBJ1-5; possibly TRBD1 for D (6 bases). Trimming removed 3 bases at V and 3 bases at J, with 9 bases between. The germline V gene has CDR1 SGHVS and CDR2 FQNEAQ. The CDR3 covers 14 residues.

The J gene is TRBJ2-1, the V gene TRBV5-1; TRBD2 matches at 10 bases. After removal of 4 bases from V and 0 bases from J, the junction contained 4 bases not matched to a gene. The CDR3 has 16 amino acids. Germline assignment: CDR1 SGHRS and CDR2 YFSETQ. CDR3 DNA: TGCGCCAGCAGCCCCATAGCGGGGGGCTCCTACAATGAGCAGTTCTTC. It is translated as CASSPIAGGSYNEQFF.

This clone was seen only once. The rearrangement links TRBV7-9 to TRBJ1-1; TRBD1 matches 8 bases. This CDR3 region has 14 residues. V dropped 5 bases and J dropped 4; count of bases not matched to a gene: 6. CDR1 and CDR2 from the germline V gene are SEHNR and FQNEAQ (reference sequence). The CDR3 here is CASSRQGLGTEAFF. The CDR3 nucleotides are TGTGCCAGCAGCAGACAGGGGTTGGGCACTGAAGCTTTCTTT.

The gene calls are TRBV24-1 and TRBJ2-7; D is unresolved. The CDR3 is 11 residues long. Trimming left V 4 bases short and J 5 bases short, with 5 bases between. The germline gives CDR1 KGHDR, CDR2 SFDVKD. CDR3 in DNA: TGTGCCACCAGTGAAGGGAACGAGCAGTACTTC. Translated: CATSEGNEQYF.

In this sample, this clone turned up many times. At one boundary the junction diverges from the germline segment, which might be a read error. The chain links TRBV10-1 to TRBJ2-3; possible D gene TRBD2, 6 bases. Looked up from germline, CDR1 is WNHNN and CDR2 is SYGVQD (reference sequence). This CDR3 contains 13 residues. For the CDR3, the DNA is TGCGCCAGCAGTGATACTAGCATAGATACGCAGTATTTT. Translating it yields CASSDTSIDTQYF.